These T cell receptor beta chains were read from a single sample in a study of CD8 T cells in Susac syndrome. TCRdb re-called the immunoSEQ multiplex PCR reads with MiXCR, one entry per CDR3 protein. The sample includes some 180,000 distinct CDR3 sequences, over 90% seen only once; the top ten take 0.099%. Sequencing was performed on CD4+ T cells from PBMCs. The receptors shown here come from a human donor with Susac syndrome. CDR3s include the opening cysteine and the closing phenylalanine or tryptophan. D genes are given only for firm matches. Expanded clones are given a class, and other clones once, few, many or no size at all.

v_call	d_call	clone_size	j_call	cdr3_nt	cdr3_aa
TRBV4-1	NA	NA	TRBJ1-1	TGCGCCAGCAGCTTTTCCTCTATGAACGGTGAAGCTTTCTTT	CASSFSSMNGEAFF
TRBV30	TRBD1	NA	TRBJ2-1	TGTGCCTCACGGGGACAGGGGCGTAATGAGCAGTTCTTC	CASRGQGRNEQFF
TRBV7-2	NA	NA	TRBJ2-7	TGTGCCAGCAGCTTATCCTCCACAGGGGAGGGCGAGCAGTACTTC	CASSLSSTGEGEQYF
TRBV28	TRBD1	NA	TRBJ1-2	TGTGCCAGCAGTGTACCTAGACAGGGAAGGTATGGCTACACCTTC	CASSVPRQGRYGYTF
TRBV30	NA	NA	TRBJ1-6	TGTGCCTGGAGTCAGGACAGTGCCTATAATTCACCCCTCCACTTT	CAWSQDSAYNSPLHF
TRBV29-1	TRBD2	NA	TRBJ2-2	TGCAGCGTTGCCCTAGCGGTCGACACCGGGGAGCTGTTTTTT	CSVALAVDTGELFF
TRBV4-2	NA	NA	TRBJ1-5	TGTGCCAGCAGCCAAGGACTCGGGACGACGGGCAATCAGCCCCAGCATTTT	CASSQGLGTTGNQPQHF
TRBV7-9	NA	NA	TRBJ2-3	TGTGCCAGCAGCTTACGTTCTCCACGCACAGATACGCAGTATTTT	CASSLRSPRTDTQYF
TRBV29-1	TRBD2	NA	TRBJ2-5	TGCAGCGTTGAAGGGGGGAGGGCCGTTGAGACCCAGTACTTC	CSVEGGRAVETQYF
TRBV30	TRBD1	NA	TRBJ2-7	TGTGCCTGGGGACAGGGGTCCGAGCAGTACTTC	CAWGQGSEQYF
TRBV20-1	TRBD2	NA	TRBJ2-5	TGCAGTGCTACCCCCCCGGCGGGAGGGTGGAAGACCCAGTACTTC	CSATPPAGGWKTQYF
TRBV29-1	NA	once	TRBJ2-2	TGCAGCGTTGTGGGTACCGGGGAGCTGTTTTTT	CSVVGTGELFF
TRBV7-6	NA	NA	TRBJ2-1	TGTGCCAGCAGCTTTATTCAGAATGAGCAGTTCTTC	CASSFIQNEQFF
TRBV11-2	TRBD1	NA	TRBJ2-7	TGTGCCAGCAGCTTAGGGGGACAGGACGAGCAGTACTTC	CASSLGGQDEQYF
TRBV18	NA	NA	TRBJ1-2	TGTGCCAGCTCACCAATCCAGGAGACCAACTATGGCTACACCTTC	CASSPIQETNYGYTF
TRBV9	TRBD1	NA	TRBJ2-1	TGTGCCAGCAGCGTAGGGGGGACAGCCTCCTACAATGAGCAGTTCTTC	CASSVGGTASYNEQFF
TRBV20-1	NA	NA	TRBJ1-5	TGCAGTGCATCCGGGACACCCGTCGATCAGCCCCAGCATTTT	CSASGTPVDQPQHF
TRBV27	NA	NA	TRBJ2-3	TGTGCCAGCAGTCTCTACCGTGACAGCCCCACAGATACGCAGTATTTT	CASSLYRDSPTDTQYF
TRBV20-1	NA	once	TRBJ2-3	TGCAGTGCTAGGGCGGGGTTCACAGATACGCAGTATTTT	CSARAGFTDTQYF
TRBV15	TRBD2	NA	TRBJ2-5	TGTGCCACAGGGGAGGGGACCCAAGAGACCCAGTACTTC	CATGEGTQETQYF
TRBV12-3/TRBV12-4	NA	NA	TRBJ1-2	TGTGCCAGCAGTTTAACGGAGGGAGTGAGCGGCTACACCTTC	CASSLTEGVSGYTF
TRBV30	TRBD1	NA	TRBJ2-7	TGTGCCTGGGGGTCGGGACAGGGATGGAGCGAGCAGTACTTC	CAWGSGQGWSEQYF
TRBV5-6	NA	NA	TRBJ1-5	TGTGCCAGCAGCTTCGGACAGCAGCCCCAGCATTTT	CASSFGQQPQHF
TRBV6-1	NA	NA	TRBJ1-1	TGTACCAGCAACCCGGACAGACCCGAAGCTTTCTTT	CTSNPDRPEAFF
TRBV5-4	NA	NA	TRBJ2-2	TGTGCCAGCAGCTTGTCTAGCAACACCGGGGAGCTGTTTTTT	CASSLSSNTGELFF
TRBV4-3	NA	NA	TRBJ2-6	TGCGCCAGCAGCCAAGAGGGAAGCGCCGGGGCCAACGTCCTGACTTTC	CASSQEGSAGANVLTF
TRBV20-1	NA	NA	TRBJ1-1	TGCAGTGCTAGAGTCCGCGGTACGAACACTGAAGCTTTCTTT	CSARVRGTNTEAFF
TRBV7-9	NA	NA	TRBJ1-1	TGTGCCAGCAGTTACCAGGGGACAACCACTGAAGCTTTCTTT	CASSYQGTTTEAFF
TRBV7-9	NA	NA	TRBJ2-1	TGTGCCAGCAGCCGCGCGAATGAGCAGTTCTTC	CASSRANEQFF
TRBV9	NA	NA	TRBJ2-2	TGTGCCAGCAGTCTATTGGGCCAGAACACCGGGGAGCTGTTTTTT	CASSLLGQNTGELFF
TRBV2	NA	NA	TRBJ1-2	TGTGCCAGCAGTGAATTAGGGCTCTATGGCTACACCTTC	CASSELGLYGYTF
TRBV7-3	TRBD1	NA	TRBJ2-2	TGTGCCAGCAGCTTAGGGACAGTGAACACCGGGGAGCTGTTTTTT	CASSLGTVNTGELFF
TRBV3-1	NA	NA	TRBJ1-5	TGTGCCAGCAGCCAAGATCAAGGGGTCCATCAGCCCCAGCATTTT	CASSQDQGVHQPQHF
TRBV28	NA	NA	TRBJ2-1	TGTGCCAGCAGTTCCGGGACACGGGGATACAATGAGCAGTTCTTC	CASSSGTRGYNEQFF
TRBV9	NA	NA	TRBJ2-3	TGTGCCAGCAGCGCCAGCTCTGGTGGAGATACGCAGTATTTT	CASSASSGGDTQYF
TRBV20-1	NA	NA	TRBJ1-4	TGCAGTGCTGTGCGACCGTCAACTAATGAAAAACTGTTTTTT	CSAVRPSTNEKLFF
TRBV30	TRBD1	NA	TRBJ1-6	TGTGCCTGGAGTGTCGGGACAGAGCTGTCGGCCCTCCACTTT	CAWSVGTELSALHF
TRBV29-1	NA	once	TRBJ2-2	TGCAGCGTTGACGGGAGTGGGGCCGGGGAGCTGTTTTTT	CSVDGSGAGELFF
TRBV13	TRBD2	NA	TRBJ2-7	TGTGCCAGCAGCTTCTCGAAGCGGGGGGACCTATACGAGCAGTACTTC	CASSFSKRGDLYEQYF
TRBV6-2/TRBV6-3	NA	NA	TRBJ2-1	TGTGCCAGCAGTTATGGGCGCCACGTTTCCTACAATGAGCAGTTCTTC	CASSYGRHVSYNEQFF
TRBV28	TRBD1	NA	TRBJ2-7	TGTGCCAGCAGTTGGACAGGGGTCTACGAGCAGTACTTC	CASSWTGVYEQYF
TRBV7-9	NA	NA	TRBJ1-1	TGTGCCAGCAGCCCCGGGGGCATTCGGGGCACTGAAGCTTTCTTT	CASSPGGIRGTEAFF
TRBV19	NA	NA	TRBJ1-6	TGTGCCAGTACCTCCAGGGGAGCGAGAGCTAATTCACCCCTCCACTTT	CASTSRGARANSPLHF
TRBV7-2	NA	NA	TRBJ1-2	TGTGCCAGCACCCGACAGCGGGAGACGTACACCTTC	CASTRQRETYTF
TRBV28	NA	NA	TRBJ1-5	TGTGCCAGCAGTGCGGGGGCTCAGCCCCAGCATTTT	CASSAGAQPQHF
TRBV20-1	NA	NA	TRBJ1-5	TGCAGTGCTAGCCAGGTTGGTCAGCCCCAGCATTTT	CSASQVGQPQHF
TRBV5-1	NA	few	TRBJ1-2	TGCGCCAGCAGCTTGGAAGCGGGGCCGGAGAAAGGCTACACCTTC	CASSLEAGPEKGYTF
TRBV14	TRBD1	NA	TRBJ1-1	TGTGCCAGCAGCCTTCTCGACAGGGGACACACTGAAGCTTTCTTT	CASSLLDRGHTEAFF